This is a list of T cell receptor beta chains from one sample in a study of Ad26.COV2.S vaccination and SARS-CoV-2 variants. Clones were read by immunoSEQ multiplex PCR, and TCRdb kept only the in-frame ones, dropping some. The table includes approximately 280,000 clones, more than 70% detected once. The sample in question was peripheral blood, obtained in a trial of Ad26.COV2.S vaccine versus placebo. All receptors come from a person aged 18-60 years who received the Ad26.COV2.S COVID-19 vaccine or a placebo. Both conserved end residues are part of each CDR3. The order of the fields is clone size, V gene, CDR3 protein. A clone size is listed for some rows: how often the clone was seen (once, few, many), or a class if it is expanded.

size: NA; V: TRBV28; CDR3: CASSLFPLDEKLFF
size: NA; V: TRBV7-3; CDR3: CASSLHPPGQASNQPQHF
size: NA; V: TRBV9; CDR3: CASSTRAAPSSYEQYF
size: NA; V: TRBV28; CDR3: CASSLPSEGSGSETQYF
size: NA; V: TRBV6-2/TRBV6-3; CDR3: CASSYLTGEGTEAFF
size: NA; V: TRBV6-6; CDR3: CASKVSGGSDTQYF
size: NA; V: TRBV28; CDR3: CASSFGSIGSPLHF
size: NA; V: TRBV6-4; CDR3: CASSESAGGVDTQYF
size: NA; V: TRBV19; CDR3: CATDGGLTQPQHF
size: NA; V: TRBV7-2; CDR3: CASSLAKDDTEAFF
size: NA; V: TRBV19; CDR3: CASSIVRDRGGVAGQPQHF
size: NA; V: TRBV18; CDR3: CASSPGGGSSYEQYF
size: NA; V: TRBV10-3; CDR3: CAISVRLAGDNEQFF
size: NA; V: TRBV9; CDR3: CASSVIGGTEAFF
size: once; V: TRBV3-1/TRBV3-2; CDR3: CASSTGGGRGSYEQYF
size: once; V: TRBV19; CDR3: CASSMSGGDPQETQYF
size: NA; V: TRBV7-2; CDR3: CASSFQTGATGANVLTF
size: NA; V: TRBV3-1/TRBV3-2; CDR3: CASSPSNYGGEQYF
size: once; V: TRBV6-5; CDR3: CASSYLSPGGGREQYF
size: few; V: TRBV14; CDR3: CASSHEMVETQYF
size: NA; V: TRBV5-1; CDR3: CASSRREGGETQYF
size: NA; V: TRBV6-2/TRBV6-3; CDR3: CASSYSDYNEQFF
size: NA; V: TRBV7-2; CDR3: CASSLWQGAQETQYF
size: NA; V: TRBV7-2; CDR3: CASRAPGLNTDTQYF
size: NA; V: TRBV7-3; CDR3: CASSLNREETQYF
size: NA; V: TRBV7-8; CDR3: CASSLGAERSYGYTF
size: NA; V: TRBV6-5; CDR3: CASSYGGAGNYGYTF
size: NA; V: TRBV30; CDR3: CAWGRDHRRGDTQYF
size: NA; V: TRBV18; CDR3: CASSPRNAEGASEQYF
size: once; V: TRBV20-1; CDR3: CSASGDGNQPQHF
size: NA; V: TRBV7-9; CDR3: CASSFPHSGTGYNEQFF
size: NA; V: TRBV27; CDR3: CASRTVGSYNEQFF
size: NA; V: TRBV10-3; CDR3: CAISESAGTTEKLFF
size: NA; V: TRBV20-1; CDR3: CSASSGQPYEQYF
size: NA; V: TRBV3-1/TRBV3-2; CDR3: CASSLGGYGYTF
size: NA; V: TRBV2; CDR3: CASSDSPGRNTEAFF
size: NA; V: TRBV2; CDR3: CASSPRTGFYEQYF
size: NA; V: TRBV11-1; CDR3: CASTVGLKNTGELFF
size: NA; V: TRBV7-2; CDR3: CASSLWAEVYEQYF
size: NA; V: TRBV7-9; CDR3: CASSLGTPNTEAFF
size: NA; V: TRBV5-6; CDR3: CASSLGRVPYEQYF
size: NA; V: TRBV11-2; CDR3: CASSTGTGHSYEQYF
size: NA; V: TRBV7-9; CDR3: CASSGEGFRGYTF
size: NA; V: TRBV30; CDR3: CAWSGGTGELFF
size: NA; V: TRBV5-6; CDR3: CASSSGPEQYF
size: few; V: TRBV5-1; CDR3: CASSLFGQGTEAFF